The 13 T cell receptor beta chains given below trace back to one sample, sequenced in a study of shared clonotypes between healthy human individuals. Generated by immunoSEQ multiplex PCR, the TCRdb table keeps only in-frame clones and is missing some. Altogether roughly 2.5 million clones are present, roughly 92% being singletons, with the ten largest covering roughly 0.15%. Input material: naive CD4+ T cells sorted from blood. Subset: CD45RA+ positively selected. The receptors come from a man in his late teens or twenties in good health.

This clone was counted once. This sequence joins TRBV4-2 and TRBJ2-1, with D perhaps TRBD2 (6 bases). The germline CDR1 and CDR2 sequences are LGHNA and YNFKEQ. The V end was cut by 4 bases, the J end by 1 base, with 14 bases between. This CDR3 has 16 residues. CDR3 sequence: CASSLGGGLSYNEQFF. CDR3 nucleotide sequence: TGTGCCAGCAGCCTGGGAGGAGGGCTTTCCTACAATGAGCAGTTCTTC.

The J gene is TRBJ2-6, the V gene TRBV28; D gene unclear. This CDR3 region has 12 residues. Trimming stripped 5 bases from V and 4 bases from J, with 3 bases between. Per the germline V gene, CDR1 is MDHEN and CDR2 is SYDVKM. The CDR3, as DNA: TGTGCCAGCAGTCCAGGGGCCAACGTCCTGACTTTC. The encoded protein is CASSPGANVLTF.

The V and J genes are TRBV18 and TRBJ2-3, with TRBD2 matching 7 bases. CDR3 length: 15 residues. Trimming at V came to 2 bases and at J to 2 bases, leaving 4 bases not matched to a gene. CDR1 KGHSH and CDR2 LQKENI come from the germline V gene. CDR3 sequence reads: CASSPLAGYTDTQYF. CDR3 coding DNA: TGTGCCAGCTCACCATTAGCGGGCTACACAGATACGCAGTATTTT.

This chain links TRBV7-9 with TRBJ1-1; maybe TRBD1 (5 bases). Germline-derived CDR1 and CDR2 are SEHNR and FQNEAQ (reference sequence). Trimming took 2 bases from V and 1 from J, leaving 11 bases between them. The CDR3 totals 15 residues. The CDR3 spells CASSLWGRQNTEAFF. The CDR3 DNA reads as TGTGCCAGCAGCTTATGGGGCCGCCAGAACACTGAAGCTTTCTTT.

This clone was picked up one time. V gene TRBV28 combines with J gene TRBJ2-4; 10 bases line up with TRBD2. V lost 2 bases and J lost 0; bases outside the gene matches: 7. The germline V gene encodes CDR1 MDHEN and CDR2 SYDVKM. CDR3 length: 18 amino acids. The CDR3: CASSLPSGGELAKNIQYF. The CDR3, as DNA: TGTGCCAGCAGTTTACCCAGCGGGGGGGAGTTAGCCAAAAACATTCAGTACTTC.

The chain uses TRBV7-2 and TRBJ1-2, with D perhaps TRBD1 (5 bases). Germline-derived CDR1 and CDR2 are SGHTA and FQGNSA. The length of the CDR3 is 15 residues. V was trimmed by 1 base and J by 8 bases, leaving 17 bases between them. CDR3 residues: CASSLDGTSTRGYTF. For the CDR3, the DNA is TGTGCCAGCAGCTTAGATGGGACCAGCACTAGGGGCTACACCTTC. The whole variable domain, filled in from reference TRBV7-2 and TRBJ1-2, reads GAGVSQSPSNKVTEKGKDVELRCDPISGHTALYWYRQSLGQGLEFLIYFQGNSAPDKSGLPSDRFSAERTGGSVSTLTIQRTQQEDSAVYLCASSLDGTSTRGYTFGSGTRLTVV.

The chain carries TRBV7-2 and TRBJ2-7, with unresolved D. The V gene's germline CDR1 is SGHTA and CDR2 FQGNSA. There are 12 residues in the CDR3. Trimming took off 5 bases at V and 2 bases at J, with 7 bases between the two ends. Written as DNA, the CDR3 is TGTGCCAGCAGCCTAACGGCCTACGAGCAGTACTTC. It yields the protein CASSLTAYEQYF.

This chain joins TRBV5-6 and TRBJ2-5; 7 positions match TRBD2. J was trimmed by 2 bases and V by 0 bases; bases with no gene match: 1. Germline assignment: CDR1 SGHDT and CDR2 YYEEEE. This CDR3 spans 14 amino acids. CDR3 sequence: CASSLGSGQETQYF. CDR3 nucleotides: TGTGCCAGCAGCTTGGGTAGCGGGCAAGAGACCCAGTACTTC.

This chain joins TRBV25-1 and TRBJ2-7; 8 bases are a match to TRBD2. V trimming: 1 base; J trimming: 4 bases; junction bases outside the gene matches: 3. Looked up from germline, CDR1 is MGHDK and CDR2 is SYGVNS. The CDR3 length is 14 residues. The CDR3 DNA sequence: TGTGCCAGCAGTGAATTTGGGACTAGATACGAGCAGTACTTC. Translated: CASSEFGTRYEQYF.

Concerning this clone itself: The sample holds other DNA sequences that translate to the same CDR3. The CDR3 here is CASSGLAGNTGELFF. As DNA, the CDR3 is TGCGCCAGCAGCGGGCTAGCGGGGAACACCGGGGAGCTGTTTTTT. V usage is TRBV5-1 and J usage is TRBJ2-2; 8 bases match TRBD2. CDR3 size: 15 residues. Unmatched junction bases numbered 3, after V lost 4 bases and J lost 1 base. The germline V gene encodes CDR1 SGHRS and CDR2 YFSETQ. The entire variable domain, with the rest obtained from reference TRBV5-1 and TRBJ2-2, is as follows: KAGVTQTPRYLIKTRGQQVTLSCSPISGHRSVSWYQQTPGQGLQFLFEYFSETQRNKGNFPGRFSGRQFSNSRSEMNVSTLELGDSALYLCASSGLAGNTGELFFGEGSRLTVL.

CDR3 nucleotide sequence: TGTGCCAGCGCTGGGCGCCCGGCCACAGATACGCAGTATTTT. Its translation: CASAGRPATDTQYF. The chain employs TRBV14 and TRBJ2-3; D remains unclear. The CDR3 is 14 residues long. Per the germline V gene, CDR1 is SGHDN and CDR2 is FVKESK. V was clipped by 8 bases and J by 2 bases, with 14 bases between them.

The J gene is TRBJ2-5, the V gene TRBV5-6; TRBD1 aligns across 10 bases. Germline CDR1 and CDR2: SGHDT and YYEEEE. Unmatched junction bases numbered 10, after V lost 3 bases and J lost 5 bases. The length of the CDR3 is 16 residues. CDR3 sequence (DNA): TGTGCCAGCAGCTCCCGGGACAGGGGAGTGTTGGAGACCCAGTACTTC. Translated: CASSSRDRGVLETQYF.

The chain links TRBV7-9 to TRBJ2-6, with D perhaps matching TRBD1 or TRBD2 (5 bases each). V dropped 4 bases and J dropped 4 bases, with 17 bases sitting between them. CDR3 length: 17 residues. Germline values: CDR1 SEHNR, CDR2 FQNEAQ (reference sequence). The CDR3 here is CASSSTPPGTGANVLTF. CDR3 coding DNA: TGTGCCAGCAGCTCAACTCCCCCAGGGACCGGGGCCAACGTCCTGACTTTC.